The 8 T cell receptor beta chains given below trace back to one sample, sequenced in a study of Graves' ophthalmopathy and Graves' hyperthyroidism. The study amplified TCR beta CDR3 regions using RNA transcripts. The workflow started with a first-round RT-PCR run with HTBI primers and then moved on to a second-round multiplex PCR. TCRdb independently ran MiXCR on the multiplex PCR reads; one entry per CDR3 protein. Seen here are around 670,000 distinct CDR3 sequences, roughly two fifths observed once, and the top ten hold about 40%. Input material: peripheral blood. The source is an adult man with Graves' ophthalmopathy.

As concerns this clonotype: At one boundary the junction diverges from the germline segment, which might be a read error. The chain joins TRBV15 to TRBJ1-2; D uncertain. There are 15 residues in the CDR3. Germline-derived CDR1 and CDR2 are LNHNV and YYDKDF (reference sequence). CDR3 nucleotides: TGTGCCACCAGCGGAGATGCAGGCCAAAACTATGGCTACACCTTC. This encodes CATSGDAGQNYGYTF.

The rearrangement uses TRBV5-1 and TRBJ2-7, with D possibly TRBD1 on 6 matching bases. Trimming took off 0 bases at V and 3 bases at J, with 13 bases between the two ends. The V gene's germline CDR1 is SGHRS and CDR2 YFSETQ. The CDR3 covers 15 residues. The CDR3 nucleotides are TGCGCCAGCAGCTTGGACATCCGCAGGGGCTACGAGCAGTACTTC. It codes for CASSLDIRRGYEQYF.

This clonotype was recorded many times. V and J are TRBV11-2 and TRBJ2-5, with unresolved D. The CDR3 contains 14 residues. V shed 3 bases and J shed 1 base, with 9 bases lying between them. CDR1 is SGHAT and CDR2 is FQNNGV in the germline V gene. CDR3 sequence: CASSFEAVQETQYF. The CDR3 DNA follows: TGTGCCAGCAGCTTCGAGGCGGTCCAAGAGACCCAGTACTTC.

As to this clonotype: A much more abundant neighbour one base away suggests this may be a read error. The chain is built from TRBV20-1 and TRBJ2-7; D is possibly TRBD2 (5 bases). CDR3 size: 12 residues. The germline CDR1 and CDR2 sequences are DFQATT and SNEGSKA (reference sequence). The CDR3 DNA reads TGCAGTGCTAGTGGAGGAGCCTACGAGCGGTACTTC. Its translation is CSASGGAYERYF.

The chain couples TRBV11-1 to TRBJ2-2; possibly TRBD2 for D (5 bases). CDR1 SGHAT and CDR2 FQDESV come from the germline V gene (reference sequence). Trimming took off 2 bases at V and 6 bases at J, with 13 bases between the two ends. There are 15 residues in the CDR3. Written as DNA, the CDR3 is TGTGCCAGCAGCTTAATAGGGTCGGGGTCCGGGGAGCTGTTTTTT. Encoded protein: CASSLIGSGSGELFF.

This clonotype was observed a handful of times. V usage is TRBV7-2 and J usage is TRBJ1-5; D remains ambiguous. This CDR3 contains 13 residues. From germline, CDR1 is SGHTA and CDR2 FQGNSA. V was pared by 5 bases and J by 7 bases, with 12 bases between. CDR3 sequence (DNA): TGTGCCAGCAGCCCTCGGGTCCAACAGCCCCAGCATTTT. This gives the protein CASSPRVQQPQHF.

This clonotype was seen at least ten times. The rearrangement links TRBV29-1 to TRBJ1-5; D gene ambiguous. The CDR3 has 12 amino acids. V lost 1 base and J lost 4, with 5 bases in between. CDR1 and CDR2 (germline): SQVTM, ANQGSEA. The CDR3 DNA is TGCAGCGTTGAAGTCCCTAATCAGCCCCAGCATTTT. It translates to CSVEVPNQPQHF.

On this clonotype itself: Given a much more abundant clone one base away, this may be a read error. The chain has TRBV2 and TRBJ1-1; no definite D call. Deletions cut 5 bases from V and 4 bases from J, with 11 bases between. Germline V CDR1 and CDR2: SNHLY, FYNNEI. This CDR3 comprises 13 residues. The CDR3 protein is CASSLDKSTEAFF. DNA for the CDR3: TGTGCCAGCAGTTTAGACAAGAGCACTGAAGCTTTCTTT.